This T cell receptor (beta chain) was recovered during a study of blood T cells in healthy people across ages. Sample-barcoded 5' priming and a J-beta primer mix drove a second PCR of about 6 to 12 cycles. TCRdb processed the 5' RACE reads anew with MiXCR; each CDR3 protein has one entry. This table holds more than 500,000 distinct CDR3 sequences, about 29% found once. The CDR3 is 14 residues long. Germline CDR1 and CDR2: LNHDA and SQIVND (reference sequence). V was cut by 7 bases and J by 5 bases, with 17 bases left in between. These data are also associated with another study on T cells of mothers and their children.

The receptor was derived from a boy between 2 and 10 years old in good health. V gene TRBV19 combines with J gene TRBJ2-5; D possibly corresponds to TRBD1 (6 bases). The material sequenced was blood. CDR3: CASNMGQLGETQYF. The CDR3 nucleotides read TGTGCCAGTAATATGGGACAATTAGGGGAGACCCAGTACTTC.